This T cell receptor (beta chain) was found in a study of blood T cell repertoires in COVID-19. As for the study in general: T cells, B-cell-depleted T cells, or PBMCs provided the cDNA or gDNA that served as material.

This clone was found once. In the original processing: Amplification from reference gene primers served as the basis for estimated nucleated cell counts. Repertoires were generated with immunoSEQ multiplex PCR, while TCRdb's copy carries only in-frame clones and drops some. The V and J calls and clone size were taken over from that table, and D and trimming were inferred from the DNA. The sample includes around 250,000 clones, around 82% seen only once; the top ten take around 4.4%. CDR1 KGHSH and CDR2 LQKENI come from the germline V gene. V lost 6 bases and J 4 bases, leaving 22 bases between the germline ends. CDR3 size: 17 residues.

This TCR came from a man aged 45-60 years with active or convalescent COVID-19. The chain has TRBV18 and TRBJ1-3; D unresolved. Material for sequencing was peripheral blood. The CDR3 protein is CASSNYGGFQTGNTIYF. Here the CDR3 DNA reads TGTGCCAGCTCCAACTATGGAGGTTTTCAGACGGGAAACACCATATATTTT.